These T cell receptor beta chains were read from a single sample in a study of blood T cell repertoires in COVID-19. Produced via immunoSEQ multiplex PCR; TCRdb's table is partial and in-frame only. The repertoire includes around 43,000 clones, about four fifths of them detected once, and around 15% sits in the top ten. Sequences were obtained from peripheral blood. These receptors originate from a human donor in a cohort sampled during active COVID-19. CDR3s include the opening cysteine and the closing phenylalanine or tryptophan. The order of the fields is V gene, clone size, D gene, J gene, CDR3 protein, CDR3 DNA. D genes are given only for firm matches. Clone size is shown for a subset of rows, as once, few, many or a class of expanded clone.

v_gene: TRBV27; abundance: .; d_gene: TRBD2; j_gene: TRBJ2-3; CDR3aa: CASSDGLAGAADTQYF; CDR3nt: TGTGCCAGCAGCGACGGACTAGCGGGAGCTGCAGATACGCAGTATTTT
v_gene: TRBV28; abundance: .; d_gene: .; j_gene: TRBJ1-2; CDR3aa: CASSSNYGYTF; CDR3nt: TGTGCCAGCAGCTCTAACTATGGCTACACCTTC
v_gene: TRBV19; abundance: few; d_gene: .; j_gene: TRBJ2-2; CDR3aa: CASSTGTGELFF; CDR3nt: TGTGCCAGTAGTACGGGGACCGGGGAGCTGTTTTTT
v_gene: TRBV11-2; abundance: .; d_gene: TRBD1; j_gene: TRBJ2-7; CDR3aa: CASSVVGDRAYEQYF; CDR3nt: TGTGCCAGCAGCGTTGTCGGGGACAGGGCCTACGAGCAGTACTTC
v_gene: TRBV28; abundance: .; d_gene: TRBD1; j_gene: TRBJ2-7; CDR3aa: CASSGQGREQYF; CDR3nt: TGTGCCAGCAGCGGACAGGGACGCGAGCAGTACTTC
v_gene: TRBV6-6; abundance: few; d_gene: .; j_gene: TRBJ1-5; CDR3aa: CASSYSTGQPQHF; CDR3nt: TGTGCCAGCAGTTACTCGACAGGTCAGCCCCAGCATTTT
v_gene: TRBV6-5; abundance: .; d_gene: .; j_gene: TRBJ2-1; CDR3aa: CASSYSSEGGHEQFF; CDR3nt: TGTGCCAGCAGTTACTCTTCAGAGGGTGGGCATGAGCAGTTCTTC
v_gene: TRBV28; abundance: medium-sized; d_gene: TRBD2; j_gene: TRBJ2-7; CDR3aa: CASSFSLSPTSGRNEQYF; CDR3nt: TGTGCCAGCAGTTTTTCCCTAAGCCCGACTAGCGGGAGGAACGAGCAGTACTTC
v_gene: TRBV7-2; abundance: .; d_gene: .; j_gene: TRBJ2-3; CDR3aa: CASSPRSGRGTTDTQYF; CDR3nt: TGTGCCAGCAGCCCCCGGTCCGGGCGGGGTACCACAGATACGCAGTATTTT
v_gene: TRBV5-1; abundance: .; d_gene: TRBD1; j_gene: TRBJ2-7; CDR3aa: CVSRQSRDSSYEQYF; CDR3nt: TGCGTCAGCAGGCAATCCCGGGACAGCTCCTACGAGCAGTACTTC
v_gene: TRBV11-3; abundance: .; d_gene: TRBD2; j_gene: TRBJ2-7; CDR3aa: CASSFDVGRVGEQYF; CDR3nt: TGTGCCAGCAGCTTCGATGTAGGGAGGGTTGGCGAGCAGTACTTC
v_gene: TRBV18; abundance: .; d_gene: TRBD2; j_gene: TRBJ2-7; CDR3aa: CASRGSGRDQGPYEQYF; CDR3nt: TGTGCCAGCCGCGGGAGCGGGAGGGACCAAGGTCCATACGAGCAGTACTTC
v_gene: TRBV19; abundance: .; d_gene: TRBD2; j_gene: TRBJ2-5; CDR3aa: CASRSLAEETQYF; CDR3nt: TGTGCCAGTAGGAGTCTAGCGGAAGAGACCCAGTACTTC
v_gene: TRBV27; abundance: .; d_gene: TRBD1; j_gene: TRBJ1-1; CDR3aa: CASSFRPGTGSNTEAFF; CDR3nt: TGTGCCAGCAGTTTCCGGCCCGGGACAGGGTCGAACACTGAAGCTTTCTTT
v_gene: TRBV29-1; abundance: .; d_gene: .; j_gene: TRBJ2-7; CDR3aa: CSVVLVRYEQYF; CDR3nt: TGCAGCGTTGTGTTAGTGAGGTACGAGCAGTACTTC
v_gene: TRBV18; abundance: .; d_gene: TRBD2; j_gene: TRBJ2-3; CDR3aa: CASSPSSGSADTQYF; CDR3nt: TGTGCCAGCTCACCAAGTAGCGGGAGCGCAGATACGCAGTATTTT
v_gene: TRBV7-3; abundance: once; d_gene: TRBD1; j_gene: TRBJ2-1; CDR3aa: CASSQQGNNEQFF; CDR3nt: TGTGCCAGCAGCCAACAGGGGAACAATGAGCAGTTCTTC
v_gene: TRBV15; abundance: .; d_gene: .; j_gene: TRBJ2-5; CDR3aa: CATSRDFGTQYF; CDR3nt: TGTGCCACCAGCAGAGATTTCGGGACCCAGTACTTC
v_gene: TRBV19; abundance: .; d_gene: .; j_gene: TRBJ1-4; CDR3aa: CASSIFDEGEKLFF; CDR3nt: TGTGCCAGTAGTATATTCGATGAGGGAGAAAAACTGTTTTTT
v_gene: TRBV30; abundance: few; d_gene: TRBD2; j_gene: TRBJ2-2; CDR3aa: CAWKRLASTGELFF; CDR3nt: TGTGCCTGGAAACGACTAGCATCAACCGGGGAGCTGTTTTTT
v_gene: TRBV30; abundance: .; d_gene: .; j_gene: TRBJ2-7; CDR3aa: CAWRSTEQYF; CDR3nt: TGTGCCTGGAGGAGTACCGAGCAGTACTTC
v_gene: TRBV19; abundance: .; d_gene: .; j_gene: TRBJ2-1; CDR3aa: CASSRPGSYNEQFF; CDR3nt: TGTGCCAGTAGTAGGCCGGGCTCCTACAATGAGCAGTTCTTC
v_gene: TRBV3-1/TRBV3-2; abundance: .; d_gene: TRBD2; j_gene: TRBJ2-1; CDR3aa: CASRLSGHEQFF; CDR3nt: TGTGCCAGCAGACTTAGCGGGCATGAGCAGTTCTTC
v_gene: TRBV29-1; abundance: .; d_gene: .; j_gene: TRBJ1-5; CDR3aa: CSVEGGAPGQPQHF; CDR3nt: TGCAGCGTTGAGGGAGGGGCGCCGGGCCAGCCCCAGCATTTT
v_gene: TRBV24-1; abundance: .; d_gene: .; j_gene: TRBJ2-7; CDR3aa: CATTERTPYEQYF; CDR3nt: TGTGCCACCACCGAACGGACACCTTACGAGCAGTACTTC
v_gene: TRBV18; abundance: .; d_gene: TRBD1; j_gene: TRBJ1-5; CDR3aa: CASSQRQGQPQHF; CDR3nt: TGTGCCAGCTCTCAACGACAGGGCCAGCCCCAGCATTTT
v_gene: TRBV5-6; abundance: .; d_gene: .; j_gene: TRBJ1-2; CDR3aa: CASSFRGGSHGYTF; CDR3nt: TGTGCCAGCAGCTTCCGGGGGGGAAGTCATGGCTACACCTTC
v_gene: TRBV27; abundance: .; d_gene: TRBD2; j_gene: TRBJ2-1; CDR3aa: CASSRRTSGSYNEQFF; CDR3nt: TGTGCCAGCAGTAGACGGACTAGCGGCTCCTACAATGAGCAGTTCTTC
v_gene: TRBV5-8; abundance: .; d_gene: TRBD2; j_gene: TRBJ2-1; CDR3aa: CASSLARLAAFYNEQFF; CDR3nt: TGTGCCAGCAGCTTGGCTAGACTAGCGGCATTTTACAATGAGCAGTTCTTC
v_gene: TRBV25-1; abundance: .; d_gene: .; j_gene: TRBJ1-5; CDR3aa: CASSKGGGRKDQPQHF; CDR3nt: TGTGCCAGCTCAAAAGGGGGGGGTCGTAAGGATCAGCCCCAGCATTTT
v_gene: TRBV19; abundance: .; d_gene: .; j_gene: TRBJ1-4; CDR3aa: CASSIAVGAGNEKLFF; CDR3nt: TGTGCCAGTAGTATAGCCGTGGGGGCGGGTAATGAAAAACTGTTTTTT
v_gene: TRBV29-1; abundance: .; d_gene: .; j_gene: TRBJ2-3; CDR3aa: CSVAANRPGDTQYF; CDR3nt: TGCAGCGTCGCCGCCAACCGGCCGGGAGATACGCAGTATTTT
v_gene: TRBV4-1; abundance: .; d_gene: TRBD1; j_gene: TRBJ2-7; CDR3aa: CASSQGGTGALLYEQYF; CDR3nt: TGCGCCAGCAGCCAAGGTGGTACAGGGGCCTTGCTCTACGAGCAGTACTTC
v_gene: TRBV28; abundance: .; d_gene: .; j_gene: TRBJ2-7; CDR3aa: CASRSGGDSDSYEQYF; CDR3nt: TGTGCCAGCAGAAGTGGAGGGGACTCAGATAGCTACGAGCAGTACTTC
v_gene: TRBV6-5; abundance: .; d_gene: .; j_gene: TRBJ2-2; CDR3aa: CASTRQAANTGELFF; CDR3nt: TGTGCCAGCACCCGACAGGCCGCGAACACCGGGGAGCTGTTTTTT
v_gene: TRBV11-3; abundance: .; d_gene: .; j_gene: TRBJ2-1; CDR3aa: CASSPRASPLYNEQFF; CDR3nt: TGTGCCAGCAGTCCGCGGGCTAGCCCTCTCTACAATGAGCAGTTCTTC
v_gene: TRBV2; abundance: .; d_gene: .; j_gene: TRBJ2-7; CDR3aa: CASSPQVTTYEQYF; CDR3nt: TGTGCCAGCAGCCCACAAGTAACGACCTACGAGCAGTACTTC
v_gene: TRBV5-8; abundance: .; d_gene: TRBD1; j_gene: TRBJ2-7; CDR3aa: CASSFPGQATYEQYF; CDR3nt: TGTGCCAGCAGCTTTCCGGGACAGGCCACCTACGAGCAGTACTTC
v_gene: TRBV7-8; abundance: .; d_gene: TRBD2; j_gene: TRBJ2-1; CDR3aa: CASSLRREVRGEQFF; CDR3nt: TGTGCCAGCAGCTTAAGGCGGGAGGTCCGTGGGGAGCAGTTCTTC
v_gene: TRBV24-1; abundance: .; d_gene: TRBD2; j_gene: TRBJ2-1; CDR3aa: CATSDLLGGSSYNEQFF; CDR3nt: TGTGCCACCAGTGACCTGTTGGGGGGGAGCTCCTACAATGAGCAGTTCTTC
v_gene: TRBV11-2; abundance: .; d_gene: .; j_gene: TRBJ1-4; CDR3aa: CASSLNQGSFNEKLFF; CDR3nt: TGTGCCAGCAGCTTAAATCAGGGTAGTTTTAATGAAAAACTGTTTTTT
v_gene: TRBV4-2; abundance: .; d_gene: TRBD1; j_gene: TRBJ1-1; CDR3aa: CASSQDYQGAKREAFF; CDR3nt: TGTGCCAGCAGCCAAGATTACCAGGGGGCGAAAAGGGAAGCTTTCTTT
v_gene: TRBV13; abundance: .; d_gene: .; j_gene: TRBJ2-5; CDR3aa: CASSLGPFSGNFQETQYF; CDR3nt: TGTGCCAGCAGCTTAGGCCCTTTCTCAGGGAATTTCCAAGAGACCCAGTACTTC
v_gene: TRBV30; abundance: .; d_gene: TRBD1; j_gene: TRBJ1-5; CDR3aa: CAWNRDREQPQHF; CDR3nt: TGTGCCTGGAATAGGGACAGGGAGCAGCCCCAGCATTTT
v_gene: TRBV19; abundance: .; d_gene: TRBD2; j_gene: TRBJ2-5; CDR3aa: CASSIVAGEGETQYF; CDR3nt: TGTGCCAGTAGTATAGTTGCGGGAGAAGGGGAGACCCAGTACTTC
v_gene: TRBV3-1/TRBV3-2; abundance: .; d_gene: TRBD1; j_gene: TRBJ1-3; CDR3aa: CASSQTTGGGNTIYF; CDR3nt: TGTGCCAGCAGCCAAACGACAGGGGGGGGAAACACCATATATTTT
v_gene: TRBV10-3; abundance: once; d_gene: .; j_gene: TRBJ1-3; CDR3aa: CAITEGNSGNTIYF; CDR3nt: TGTGCCATCACGGAGGGCAACTCTGGAAACACCATATATTTT
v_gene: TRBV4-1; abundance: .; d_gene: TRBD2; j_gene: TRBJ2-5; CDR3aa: CASSPRLAGAQETQYF; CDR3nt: TGCGCCAGCAGCCCCCGACTAGCGGGAGCGCAAGAGACCCAGTACTTC
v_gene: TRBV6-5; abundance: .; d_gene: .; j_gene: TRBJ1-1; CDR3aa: CATPTASGTEAFF; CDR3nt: TGTGCCACTCCGACGGCCTCGGGAACTGAAGCTTTCTTT
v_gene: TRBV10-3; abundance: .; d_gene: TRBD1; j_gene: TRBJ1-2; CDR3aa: CAISNERTGYGYTF; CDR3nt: TGTGCCATTAGCAATGAAAGGACAGGCTATGGCTACACCTTC
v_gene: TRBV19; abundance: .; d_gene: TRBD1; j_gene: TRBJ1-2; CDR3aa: CASRRLSGTGEYGYTF; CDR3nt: TGTGCCAGTAGACGACTTTCCGGGACAGGGGAATATGGCTACACCTTC
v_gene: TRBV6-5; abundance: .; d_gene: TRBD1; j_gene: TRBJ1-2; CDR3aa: CASTRTGGGYTF; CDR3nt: TGTGCCAGCACCAGGACAGGGGGTGGCTACACCTTC
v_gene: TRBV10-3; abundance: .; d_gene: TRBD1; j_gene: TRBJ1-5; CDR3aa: CAISRGAGGSDQPQHF; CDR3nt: TGTGCCATCAGCCGGGGGGCAGGGGGCAGCGATCAGCCCCAGCATTTT
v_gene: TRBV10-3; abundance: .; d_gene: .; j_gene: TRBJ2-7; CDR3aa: CAISSPRPGQPGSGTRYEQYF; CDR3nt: TGTGCCATCAGCTCTCCCCGGCCGGGACAGCCAGGAAGCGGGACTAGGTACGAGCAGTACTTC
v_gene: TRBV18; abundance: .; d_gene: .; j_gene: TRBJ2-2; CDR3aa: CASSPGSQVGELFF; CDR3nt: TGTGCCAGCTCACCAGGGAGCCAAGTCGGGGAGCTGTTTTTT
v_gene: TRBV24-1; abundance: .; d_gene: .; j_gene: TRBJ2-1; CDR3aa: CATSDPLGEQFF; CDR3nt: TGTGCCACCAGTGATCCCCTCGGGGAGCAGTTCTTC
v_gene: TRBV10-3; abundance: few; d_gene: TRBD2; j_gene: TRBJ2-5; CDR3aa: CAIRQPLAGGNGETQYF; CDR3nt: TGTGCCATTCGGCAACCCCTGGCGGGAGGGAATGGAGAGACCCAGTACTTC
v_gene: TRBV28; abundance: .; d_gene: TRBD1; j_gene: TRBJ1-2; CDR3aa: CASSSGQAPHGYTF; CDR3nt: TGTGCCAGCAGTAGCGGACAGGCCCCCCATGGCTACACCTTC